Below, 2 T cell receptor beta chains from the same sample are listed, as sequenced in a study of CD8+ T cells in alopecia areata. RNA was isolated and reverse transcribed to cDNA, the sequencing template. Sequencing was performed with immunoSEQ multiplex PCR; in TCRdb, only in-frame clones are kept and a portion is missing. The sample lists some 200,000 clones, roughly 61% occurring once. Regarding treatment: oral pan-JAK inhibitor, 5-10 mg twice daily. Sequenced material: CD8+ T cells sorted from blood, taken at week 24, from a patient treated with tofacitinib. These receptor sequences come from a human donor with alopecia areata.

V gene TRBV13 combines with J gene TRBJ2-5, with D possibly TRBD2 on 6 matching bases. Germline V lookup: CDR1 PRHDT, CDR2 FYEKMQ (reference sequence). CDR3 length: 15 residues. Trimming cost V 5 bases and J 5 bases, with 18 bases left between them. The CDR3 nucleotides are TGTGCCAGCAGCATACGACCGGGGGAACGGGAGACCCAGTACTTC. It yields the protein CASSIRPGERETQYF.

The chain is built from TRBV27 and TRBJ2-5; 7 nucleotides match TRBD1. The germline V gene has CDR1 MNHEY and CDR2 SMNVEV (reference sequence). Trimming at V came to 5 bases and at J to 1 base, leaving 4 bases not matched to a gene. The CDR3 totals 14 residues. The CDR3 region has the DNA TGTGCCAGCAGTAGATACAGGGGCCAAGAGACCCAGTACTTC. This gives the protein CASSRYRGQETQYF.